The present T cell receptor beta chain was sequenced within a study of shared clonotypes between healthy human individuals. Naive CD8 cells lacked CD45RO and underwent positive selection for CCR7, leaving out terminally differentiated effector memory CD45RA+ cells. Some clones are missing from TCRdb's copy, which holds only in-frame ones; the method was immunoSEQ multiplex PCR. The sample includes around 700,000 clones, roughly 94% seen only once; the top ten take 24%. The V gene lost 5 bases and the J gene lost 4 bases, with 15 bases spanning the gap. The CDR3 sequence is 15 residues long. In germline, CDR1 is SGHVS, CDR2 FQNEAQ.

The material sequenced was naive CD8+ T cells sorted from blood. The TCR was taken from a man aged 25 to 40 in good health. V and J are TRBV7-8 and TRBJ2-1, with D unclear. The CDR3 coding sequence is TGTGCCAGCAGCCTACTCGAAGTACTGTACAATGAGCAGTTCTTC. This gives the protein CASSLLEVLYNEQFF.